The T cell receptor beta chain under discussion was sequenced for a study of blood T cell repertoires in COVID-19. Only in-frame clones appear in the TCRdb table, and some are missing; sequencing was by immunoSEQ multiplex PCR. Among more than 95,000 clones, 87% were seen once, and the ten largest hold around 15%. Germline assignment: CDR1 SGDLS and CDR2 YYNGEE. This CDR3 is 15 amino acids long. Trimming shortened V by 3 bases and J by 4 bases, and 13 bases separated the two germline ends. This clone has a count of ten or more. The receptor was isolated from a man in his fifties with acute or convalescent COVID-19. The chain joins TRBV9 to TRBJ2-2, with D possibly TRBD2 on 6 matching bases. Sequencing was performed on peripheral blood. As DNA, the CDR3 is TGTGCCAGCAGCGCGGGGGTTGCGGGCACCGGGGAGCTGTTTTTT. This codes for CASSAGVAGTGELFF.